The present T cell receptor (beta chain) was sequenced within a study of CD8+ T cells in alopecia areata. Study summary: The drug, oral tofacitinib, was given to treated patients at 5 to 10 mg twice daily.

Investigators isolated RNA and reverse transcribed it into cDNA to act as the sequencing template. This table comes from immunoSEQ multiplex PCR, and its TCRdb copy is limited to in-frame clones, with some not included. The sample contains roughly 220,000 clones, 66% of which appear only once. Germline V gene lookup returns CDR1 SNHLY and CDR2 FYNNEI. CDR3 size: 15 residues. With 6 bases clipped from V and 5 bases from J, the junction kept 10 bases outside the gene matches. As to this clone: Its antigen is not known.

The sample's treatment: oral pan-JAK inhibitor, 5-10 mg twice daily. General observations from the study: Higher clonality was seen in lesional scalp than in normal scalp, especially in alopecia totalis/universalis.

The sequencing used CD4+ T cells sorted from blood, collected between weeks 44 and 45, from a patient treated with tofacitinib. J is TRBJ2-7 and V is TRBV2; TRBD1 agrees at 10 bases. The source of this sequence is a human donor with alopecia areata. The CDR3, as DNA: TGTGCCAGCAGAATGGGTTCGGACAGGGGGAACGAGCAGTACTTC. Translated, it gives CASRMGSDRGNEQYF.